The 24 T cell receptor beta chains below were found in one sample sequenced in a study of blood T cells in healthy people across ages. For the second PCR, which ran for roughly 7 to 11 cycles, a sample-barcoded 5' primer and a J-beta primer mix were used. MiXCR, run by TCRdb on the 5' RACE reads, gives a single entry per CDR3 protein. The sample holds about 1.5 million distinct CDR3 sequences, approximately 42% seen once. Material: blood. The receptors were sampled from a woman younger than 30 in good health.

A word on this clonotype: It may be a read error: a sequence one base away is much more abundant. The rearrangement uses TRBV7-2 and TRBJ1-2; 7 bases are a match to TRBD1. Germline V CDR1 and CDR2: SGHTA, FQGNSA. This CDR3 region has 15 residues. The chain's CDR3 is CASSSGQASNYGHTF. The CDR3 DNA reads TGTGCCAGCAGCTCAGGACAGGCTTCTAACTATGGCCACACCTTC.

In the case of this clonotype: A much larger clone is a single base away; this may be a read error. V and J are TRBV9 and TRBJ1-2; D gene ambiguous. In germline, CDR1 is SGDLS, CDR2 YYNGEE. The V and J ends lost 0 bases and 2 bases respectively, with 5 bases between them. This CDR3 has 13 residues. The CDR3 reads CASSVVGNYGYTF. The CDR3 bases are TGTGCCAGCAGCGTAGTCGGAAACTATGGCTACACCTTC.

A word on this clonotype: Its ends do not fully match the called genes, so a read error is possible. The chain uses TRBV6-1 and TRBJ2-1; no firm D call. The CDR3 has 12 residues. Germline V CDR1 and CDR2: MNHNS, SASEGT. Here the CDR3 reads CASKLTYNERFF. The CDR3 nucleotides read TGTGCCAGCAAACTTACCTACAATGAGCGGTTCTTC.

The J gene is TRBJ2-1, the V gene TRBV6-1; TRBD2 aligns across 9 bases. CDR1 and CDR2 from the germline V gene are MNHNS and SASEGT. V lost 6 bases and J lost 2; bases outside the gene matches: 11. The CDR3 is made up of 17 amino acids. CDR3 residues: CASRANGVAGAYNEQFF. CDR3 coding DNA: TGTGCCAGCAGGGCCAACGGGGTAGCGGGGGCCTACAATGAGCAGTTCTTC.

The V gene is TRBV20-1, the J gene TRBJ2-5; D tentatively reads TRBD1 or TRBD2 (6 bases each). Trimming stripped 6 bases from V and 2 bases from J, with 16 bases between. Germline V gene sequence: CDR1 DFQATT, CDR2 SNEGSKA (reference sequence). The CDR3 length is 14 residues. The CDR3: CSALKGGYQETQYF. The CDR3 coding sequence is TGCAGTGCCCTAAAGGGGGGTTATCAAGAGACCCAGTACTTC.

V is TRBV6-2 or TRBV6-3 and J is TRBJ1-2; no firm D call. Germline CDR1 MNHEY, CDR2 SVGEGT. The CDR3 is 14 amino acids. Trimming shortened V by 5 bases and J by 4 bases, and 14 bases separated the two germline ends. The DNA for the CDR3 is TGTGCCAGCAGTACCGGGCCTTCACCCTATGGCTACACCTTC. The encoded protein is CASSTGPSPYGYTF.

Many counts were recorded for this clonotype. The chain joins TRBV29-1 to TRBJ2-5; D not certain. In germline, CDR1 is SQVTM, CDR2 ANQGSEA. V lost 7 bases and J 2 bases, leaving 17 bases between the germline ends. The CDR3 totals 14 residues. Written as DNA, the CDR3 is TGCAGCGGTCGCGGCAGGTCACGACAAGAGACCCAGTACTTC. Amino acid sequence: CSGRGRSRQETQYF.

This clonotype has just one count. V usage is TRBV7-9 and J usage is TRBJ1-6, with 8 bases fitting TRBD1. The CDR3 contains 17 residues. Looked up from germline, CDR1 is SEHNR and CDR2 is FQNEAQ (reference sequence). Trimming at V came to 8 bases and at J to 1 base, leaving 10 bases not matched to a gene. The CDR3 loop reads CASVRGQGGSYNSPLHF. The CDR3 DNA reads as TGTGCCAGCGTCAGGGGGCAGGGGGGATCCTATAATTCACCCCTCCACTTT.

The gene calls are TRBV20-1 and TRBJ2-3, with TRBD2 identical over 11 bases. The CDR3 runs 14 residues. V shed 5 bases and J 5 bases; nucleotides not matched to a gene: 6. Germline CDR1 is DFQATT and CDR2 is SNEGSKA (reference sequence). The CDR3 DNA follows: TGCAGTGCTCTGATAGCGGGAGGGCAAGATACGCAGTATTTT. It is translated as CSALIAGGQDTQYF.

The table lists this clonotype with a few counts. One end of the junction is discordant with germline, which a read error may explain. The chain joins TRBV27 to TRBJ2-3; D call uncertain. Germline values: CDR1 MNHEY, CDR2 SMNVEV (reference sequence). The CDR3 loop spans 13 amino acids. CDR3 coding DNA: TGTGCCAGCAGTGTATCGTTGGAAGATACGCAGTATTTT. Its translation is CASSVSLEDTQYF.

This clonotype was recorded many times. V gene TRBV5-1 combines with J gene TRBJ2-3, with 8 bases aligning to TRBD2. J gave up 5 bases and V 4 bases, and 12 bases lay outside the gene matches. This CDR3 comprises 16 residues. From germline, CDR1 is SGHRS and CDR2 YFSETQ. For the CDR3, the DNA is TGCGCCAGCAGCCCGGGAGGGACCTTCCGGGGAGATACGCAGTATTTT. This encodes CASSPGGTFRGDTQYF.

This sequence joins TRBV28 and TRBJ1-2; a weak D match, TRBD1 (5 bases). The germline gives CDR1 MDHEN, CDR2 SYDVKM. V was trimmed by 5 bases and J by 4 bases, leaving 14 bases between them. The CDR3 runs 14 residues. In DNA form, the CDR3 reads TGTGCCAGCAGTCGGGCGGGGGAAATCTATGGCTACACCTTC. Encoded protein: CASSRAGEIYGYTF.

The sample holds a few counts of this clonotype. The J gene is TRBJ1-2, the V gene TRBV28; perhaps TRBD1 as D (6 bases). CDR1 and CDR2 (germline): MDHEN, SYDVKM. The CDR3 is made up of 13 amino acids. V was clipped by 2 bases and J by 7 bases, with 11 bases between them. The CDR3, as DNA: TGTGCCAGCAGTTTAGTACAGGGAGGTGGCTACACCTTC. It yields the protein CASSLVQGGGYTF.

The sample holds a few counts of this clonotype. The chain couples TRBV14 to TRBJ2-5, with a possible D match to TRBD1 (6 bases). The CDR3 extends over 15 amino acids. Germline V gives CDR1 SGHDN, CDR2 FVKESK. V shed 1 base and J shed 2 bases, with 11 bases lying between them. CDR3 DNA: TGTGCCAGCAGCCAAGGCCCGGGACAACAAGAGACCCAGTACTTC. Protein sequence: CASSQGPGQQETQYF.

This clonotype was found a few times. The V and J genes are TRBV20-1 and TRBJ1-2, with D uncertain. Trimming pared 5 bases from V and 10 bases from J, leaving 11 bases between. Germline V gives CDR1 DFQATT, CDR2 SNEGSKA (reference sequence). The CDR3 has 10 amino acids. CDR3 coding DNA: TGCAGTGCTGGAAGGACGGACTACACCTTC. Amino acid sequence: CSAGRTDYTF.

This clonotype was seen at least ten times. The chain joins TRBV14 to TRBJ2-1; D possibly corresponds to TRBD1 (6 bases). Trimming removed 4 bases from V and 12 bases from J, with 13 bases in between. There are 12 residues in the CDR3. Germline values: CDR1 SGHDN, CDR2 FVKESK. The CDR3 is CASSPFPGVQFF. The CDR3 DNA follows: TGTGCCAGCAGCCCGTTTCCAGGGGTGCAGTTCTTC.

This clonotype was observed a handful of times. V is TRBV3-1 and J is TRBJ2-3; a possible D gene is TRBD2 (6 bases). The CDR3 length is 16 residues. Trimming took off 1 base at V and 5 bases at J, with 16 bases between the two ends. Looked up from germline, CDR1 is LGHDT and CDR2 is YNNKEL (reference sequence). Here the CDR3 DNA reads TGTGCCAGCAGCCAAGGGAATAGCGGAATGGGAGATACGCAGTATTTT. Its protein product is CASSQGNSGMGDTQYF.

This chain connects TRBV6-8 to TRBJ2-7; 8 bases are shared with TRBD1. There are 16 residues in the CDR3. V was clipped by 6 bases and J by 4 bases; unmatched bases: 14. Looked up from germline, CDR1 is MNHGY and CDR2 is SAAAGT. CDR3 bases: TGTGCCAGCAGATCGGGACAGGAGGCCGGGCCTTACGAGCAGTACTTC. This translates into CASRSGQEAGPYEQYF.

The rearrangement uses TRBV5-1 and TRBJ2-1; TRBD2 aligns across 11 bases. From germline, CDR1 is SGHRS and CDR2 YFSETQ. V was pared by 6 bases and J by 10 bases, with 12 bases of the junction left unmatched. The CDR3 runs to 15 residues. CDR3 in DNA: TGCGCCAGCACCCGAGGCTCTAGCGGGGGGAGGGAGCAGTTCTTC. This encodes CASTRGSSGGREQFF.

This clonotype was seen a handful of times. The chain combines TRBV7-2 with TRBJ2-5, with D possibly being TRBD2 (6 bases). This CDR3 is built from 15 residues. Germline CDR1 reads SGHTA; CDR2 reads FQGNSA. The V gene lost 5 bases and the J gene lost 4 bases, with 17 bases spanning the gap. The CDR3 is CASSGRTTSPETQYF. The CDR3 DNA reads TGTGCCAGCAGCGGACGGACTACCAGTCCAGAGACCCAGTACTTC.

J is TRBJ2-5 and V is TRBV29-1; D possibly corresponds to TRBD1 (6 bases). Per germline, CDR1 SQVTM and CDR2 ANQGSEA. V gave up 4 bases and J gave up 2 bases, with 17 bases separating them. CDR3 length: 15 residues. CDR3 amino acids: CSVVGGADPQETQYF. In nucleotides, the CDR3 is TGCAGCGTTGTAGGGGGAGCGGACCCTCAAGAGACCCAGTACTTC.

The rearrangement joins TRBV12-3 or TRBV12-4 to TRBJ2-3; TRBD2 agrees at 8 bases. The CDR3 totals 16 residues. The junction had 7 bases not matched to a gene; V was cut back by 5 bases and J by 0 bases. The CDR3 region is CASSTTSGTSTDTQYF. The CDR3 DNA sequence: TGTGCCAGCAGTACTACTAGCGGTACTAGCACAGATACGCAGTATTTT.

This chain connects TRBV12-3 or TRBV12-4 to TRBJ1-1; perhaps TRBD1 as D (5 bases). The CDR3 extends over 12 amino acids. V was trimmed by 10 bases and J by 4 bases, leaving 13 bases between them. The CDR3 region is CATGTVGTEAFF. Here the CDR3 DNA reads TGTGCCACGGGGACGGTGGGCACTGAAGCTTTCTTT.

This clonotype was picked up a small number of times. CDR3 nucleotide sequence: TGTGCCACCATATGGGGGCTGGTCAATCAGCCCCAGCATTTT. Protein: CATIWGLVNQPQHF. The chain is built from TRBV7-9 and TRBJ1-5; weak D call: TRBD1 (6 bases). This CDR3 has 14 amino acids. Germline CDR1 and CDR2: SEHNR and FQNEAQ (reference sequence). Trimming pared 10 bases from V and 3 bases from J, leaving 16 bases between.